Below are 23 T cell receptor beta chains sequenced from a single sample in a study of blood T cell repertoires in COVID-19. Libraries were prepared by immunoSEQ multiplex PCR; TCRdb keeps only in-frame clonotypes and omits some of them. The sample has 80,000 or so clones; about four fifths are singletons. The sample taken for sequencing was peripheral blood. All receptors come from a human donor in a cohort sampled during active COVID-19.

V gene TRBV7-3 combines with J gene TRBJ2-1; the D gene is possibly TRBD2 (6 bases). This CDR3 is built from 13 residues. V was trimmed by 3 bases and J by 10 bases, leaving 13 bases between them. The germline V gene encodes CDR1 SGHTA and CDR2 FQGTGA. The CDR3 region is CASSFGSDEEQFF. DNA for the CDR3: TGTGCCAGCAGCTTCGGGAGCGATGAGGAGCAGTTCTTC. Full variable domain (outside the CDR3, taken from reference TRBV7-3 and TRBJ2-1): GAGVSQTPSNKVTEKGKYVELRCDPISGHTALYWYRQSLGQGPEFLIYFQGTGAADDSGLPNDRFFAVRPEGSVSTLKIQRTERGDSAVYLCASSFGSDEEQFFGPGTRLTVL.

This clone came up once. This rearrangement joins TRBV12-3 or TRBV12-4 to TRBJ2-2, with 8 bases matching TRBD1. V lost 5 bases, J lost 7 bases, and 3 bases stayed unmatched. This CDR3 has 13 amino acids. CDR3 residues: CASSRTGSGELFF. For the CDR3, the DNA is TGTGCCAGCAGTCGGACAGGGAGCGGGGAGCTGTTTTTT.

The rearrangement links TRBV9 to TRBJ1-1, with TRBD1 matching 9 bases. The CDR3 spans 17 residues. V gave up 0 bases and J gave up 3 bases; unmatched junction bases: 9. The V gene's germline CDR1 is SGDLS and CDR2 YYNGEE. CDR3 in amino acids: CASSVGRDREDDTEAFF. In nucleotides, the CDR3 is TGTGCCAGCAGCGTAGGGCGGGACAGGGAGGATGACACTGAAGCTTTCTTT.

The chain is built from TRBV14 and TRBJ1-2; 8 bases align to TRBD1. The CDR3 contains 14 residues. Per the germline V gene, CDR1 is SGHDN and CDR2 is FVKESK. Germline trimming cut 3 bases from V and 1 base from J; bases unmatched to any gene: 1. The CDR3 here is CASSHDRGNYGYTF. CDR3 bases: TGTGCCAGCAGCCACGACAGGGGTAACTATGGCTACACCTTC.

V usage is TRBV28 and J usage is TRBJ2-1; the D gene is possibly TRBD2 (6 bases). Germline assignment: CDR1 MDHEN and CDR2 SYDVKM. The CDR3 runs 14 residues. Trimming left V 7 bases short and J 2 bases short, with 12 bases between. The CDR3 loop reads CASNLGLPYNEQFF. CDR3 in DNA: TGTGCCAGCAACCTCGGACTACCCTACAATGAGCAGTTCTTC.

The sample holds many counts of this clone. The chain links TRBV19 to TRBJ2-3; D is unclear. Germline CDR1 is LNHDA and CDR2 is SQIVND (reference sequence). V lost 2 bases and J lost 1, with 4 bases in between. The CDR3 spans 13 residues. The CDR3 DNA is TGTGCCAGTAGTATAACAGGCACAGATACGCAGTATTTT. Encoded protein: CASSITGTDTQYF.

This clone was seen once. J is TRBJ2-2 and V is TRBV14; 7 positions match TRBD1. The CDR3 runs 14 residues. The germline CDR1 and CDR2 sequences are SGHDN and FVKESK. Trimming cost V 4 bases and J 6 bases; bases outside gene matches: 5. CDR3: CASSPTGLAGELFF. CDR3 DNA sequence: TGTGCCAGCAGCCCGACAGGGCTGGCCGGGGAGCTGTTTTTT.

The sample holds a few counts of this clone. The genes are TRBV6-2 or TRBV6-3 and TRBJ1-5; 11 positions match TRBD1. This CDR3 region has 17 residues. V was clipped by 5 bases and J by 3 bases; unmatched bases: 9. CDR1 MNHEY and CDR2 SVGEGT come from the germline V gene. The CDR3 bases are TGTGCCAGCAGTAGCACGGGGACAGGGGGAAACAATCAGCCCCAGCATTTT. Translating gives CASSSTGTGGNNQPQHF.

V and J are TRBV19 and TRBJ2-5, with D perhaps TRBD2 (7 bases). Germline CDR1 is LNHDA and CDR2 is SQIVND (reference sequence). V was cut by 7 bases and J by 7 bases, with 19 bases left in between. There are 14 residues in the CDR3. Here the CDR3 reads CASTNRVGGGTQYF. Written as DNA, the CDR3 is TGTGCCAGTACAAACAGGGTTGGGGGGGGGACCCAGTACTTC.

The chain recombines TRBV10-3 with TRBJ2-2, with D tentatively TRBD2 (5 bases). Germline CDR1 is ENHRY and CDR2 is SYGVKD. The CDR3 has 13 residues. Trimming removed 6 bases at V and 4 bases at J, with 9 bases between. The CDR3 sequence: CAIRERSTGELFF. DNA of the CDR3: TGTGCCATCAGGGAGCGGTCCACCGGGGAGCTGTTTTTT.

This chain's CDR3 is CASSTGQARNTEAFF. For the CDR3, the DNA is TGTGCCAGCAGTACGGGACAAGCGCGGAACACTGAAGCTTTCTTT. The chain couples TRBV28 to TRBJ1-1; tentative D call: TRBD1 (6 bases). The length of the CDR3 is 15 residues. Trimming removed 5 bases from V and 1 base from J, with 14 bases in between. Per the germline V gene, CDR1 is MDHEN and CDR2 is SYDVKM.

The rearrangement links TRBV11-2 to TRBJ2-1, with 8 bases identical to TRBD1. There are 16 residues in the CDR3. Germline CDR1 reads SGHAT; CDR2 reads FQNNGV. Losses at the gene ends were 6 bases for V and 5 bases for J; bases not matched to a gene: 12. CDR3 in amino acids: CASRRLQGGLHNEQFF. The CDR3 bases are TGTGCCAGCAGACGACTACAGGGGGGTCTCCACAATGAGCAGTTCTTC.

V is TRBV9 and J is TRBJ2-1, with TRBD1 matching over 12 bases. The CDR3 sequence is 15 residues long. CDR1 is SGDLS, CDR2 YYNGEE, per germline. V trimming: 4 bases; J trimming: 7 bases; junction bases outside the gene matches: 6. The CDR3 reads CASSMGQGAWNEQFF. CDR3 DNA: TGTGCCAGCAGCATGGGACAGGGGGCTTGGAATGAGCAGTTCTTC. Using reference TRBV9 and TRBJ2-1 for the parts outside the CDR3, the full variable domain is DSGVTQTPKHLITATGQRVTLRCSPRSGDLSVYWYQQSLDQGLQFLIQYYNGEERAKGNILERFSAQQFPDLHSELNLSSLELGDSALYFCASSMGQGAWNEQFFGPGTRLTVL.

The chain couples TRBV2 to TRBJ2-7; 7 bases are a match to TRBD2. V dropped 4 bases and J dropped 1; count of bases not matched to a gene: 10. Germline-derived CDR1 and CDR2 are SNHLY and FYNNEI. The CDR3 contains 16 residues. CDR3 amino acids: CASSGDWLADSYEQYF. The CDR3 nucleotides read TGTGCCAGCAGTGGGGATTGGCTAGCGGATTCCTACGAGCAGTACTTC. Drawing the rest from reference TRBV2 and TRBJ2-7, the complete variable domain is EPEVTQTPSHQVTQMGQEVILRCVPISNHLYFYWYRQILGQKVEFLVSFYNNEISEKSEIFDDQFSVERPDGSNFTLKIRSTKLEDSAMYFCASSGDWLADSYEQYFGPGTRLTVT.

V gene TRBV7-2 combines with J gene TRBJ1-6; TRBD1 matches 7 bases. CDR1 is SGHTA and CDR2 is FQGNSA in the germline V gene. V dropped 5 bases and J dropped 0; count of bases not matched to a gene: 7. This CDR3 spans 17 amino acids. The CDR3, as DNA: TGTGCCAGCAGCCAAACAGGGGTGAGCTCCTATAATTCACCCCTCCACTTT. Amino acid sequence: CASSQTGVSSYNSPLHF.

The CDR3: CASSTNRGNEQFF. Written as DNA, the CDR3 is TGTGCCAGTAGTACGAACAGGGGCAATGAGCAGTTCTTC. The genes are TRBV19 and TRBJ2-1; 7 bases fit TRBD1. Trimming at V came to 4 bases and at J to 6 bases, leaving 3 bases not matched to a gene. The germline CDR1 and CDR2 sequences are LNHDA and SQIVND (reference sequence). There are 13 residues in the CDR3. The full variable domain, with the rest looked up from reference TRBV19 and TRBJ2-1, is DGGITQSPKYLFRKEGQNVTLSCEQNLNHDAMYWYRQDPGQGLRLIYYSQIVNDFQKGDIAEGYSVSREKKESFPLTVTSAQKNPTAFYLCASSTNRGNEQFFGPGTRLTVL.

This sequence joins TRBV9 and TRBJ2-5; TRBD2 agrees at 14 bases. The CDR3 runs 16 residues. Per the germline V gene, CDR1 is SGDLS and CDR2 is YYNGEE. The trim removed 3 bases at V and 5 bases at J, leaving 6 bases unmatched. CDR3 region: CASSAGTSGSLETQYF. CDR3 nucleotide sequence: TGTGCCAGCAGCGCGGGGACTAGCGGGAGTCTGGAGACCCAGTACTTC.

The chain combines TRBV6-2 or TRBV6-3 with TRBJ1-4; the match to TRBD1 covers 8 bases. The CDR3 covers 17 residues. Germline loops: CDR1 MNHEY, CDR2 SVGEGT. V gave up 5 bases and J gave up 7 bases; unmatched junction bases: 15. Written as DNA, the CDR3 is TGTGCCAGCAGTGCCCCCATACTCCAGGGGGCCGGTGAAAAACTGTTTTTT. Translation: CASSAPILQGAGEKLFF.

This clone was observed once. This chain uses TRBV6-5 with TRBJ2-7; tentatively, D is TRBD1 (6 bases). Germline V gives CDR1 MNHEY, CDR2 SVGAGI. CDR3 length: 15 amino acids. Deletions cut 3 bases from V and 1 base from J, with 13 bases between. CDR3 sequence: CASSYSYRESYEQYF. For the CDR3, the DNA is TGTGCCAGCAGTTATTCCTACAGGGAGTCCTACGAGCAGTACTTC.

This rearrangement joins TRBV12-3 or TRBV12-4 to TRBJ1-1; no firm D call. V was cut by 2 bases and J by 4 bases, with 8 bases left in between. There are 13 residues in the CDR3. CDR3 nucleotides: TGTGCCAGCAGTTTAACGGGTATCACTGAAGCTTTCTTT. The encoded protein is CASSLTGITEAFF.

The chain is built from TRBV3-1 (or the pseudogene TRBV3-2) and TRBJ1-6, with TRBD1 identical over 10 bases. V was pared by 4 bases and J by 7 bases, with 1 base of the junction left unmatched. This CDR3 comprises 14 residues. The germline CDR1 and CDR2 sequences are LGHDT and YNNKEL (reference sequence). The CDR3 is CASSRTGGNSPLHF. CDR3 in DNA: TGTGCCAGCAGCCGGACAGGGGGGAATTCACCCCTCCACTTT.

The chain carries TRBV5-1 and TRBJ2-2, with 10 bases that match TRBD1. The CDR3 has 16 residues. The V segment lost 4 bases and the J segment 5 bases; nucleotides outside the gene matches: 8. Germline V gene sequence: CDR1 SGHRS, CDR2 YFSETQ. CDR3 DNA sequence: TGCGCCAGCAGCGGCCGACAGGGGGCGGGTACCGGGGAGCTGTTTTTT. This codes for CASSGRQGAGTGELFF.

In this sample, this clone turned up once. CDR3 loop: CASSPPSGGAIQETQYF. The CDR3 region has the DNA TGTGCCAGCAGTCCCCCAAGCGGGGGCGCGATCCAAGAGACCCAGTACTTC. The chain uses TRBV28 and TRBJ2-5, with 8 bases aligning to TRBD2. CDR3 length equals 17 residues. Germline CDR1 is MDHEN and CDR2 is SYDVKM. Trimming removed 5 bases from V and 1 base from J; junction bases left unmatched: 12.